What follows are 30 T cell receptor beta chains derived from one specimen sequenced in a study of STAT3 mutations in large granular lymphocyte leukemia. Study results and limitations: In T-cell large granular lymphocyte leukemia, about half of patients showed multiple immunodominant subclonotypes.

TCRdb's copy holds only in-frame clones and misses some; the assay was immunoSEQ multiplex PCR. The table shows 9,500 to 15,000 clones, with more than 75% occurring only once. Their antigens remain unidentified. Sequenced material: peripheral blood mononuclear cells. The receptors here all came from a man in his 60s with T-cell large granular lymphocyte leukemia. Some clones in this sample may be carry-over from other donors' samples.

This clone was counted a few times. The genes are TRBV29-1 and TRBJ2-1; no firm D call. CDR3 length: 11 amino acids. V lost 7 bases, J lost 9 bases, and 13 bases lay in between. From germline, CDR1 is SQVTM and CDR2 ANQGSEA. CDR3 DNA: TGCAGCGGGTATAGTGGAGTTGAGCAGTTCTTC. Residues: CSGYSGVEQFF.

The chain's CDR3 is CASSRLAGPPYEQYF. The CDR3 nucleotides are TGTGCCAGCAGTCGGCTGGCTGGGCCCCCCTACGAGCAGTACTTC. The rearrangement links TRBV28 to TRBJ2-7; the D is unclear. V lost 5 bases and J 2 bases, leaving 16 bases between the germline ends. The germline V gene has CDR1 MDHEN and CDR2 SYDVKM. The CDR3 is 15 residues long. The whole variable domain, remainder taken from reference TRBV28 and TRBJ2-7, is DVKVTQSSRYLVKRTGEKVFLECVQDMDHENMFWYRQDPGLGLRLIYFSYDVKMKEKGDIPEGYSVSREKKERFSLILESASTNQTSMYLCASSRLAGPPYEQYFGPGTRLTVT.

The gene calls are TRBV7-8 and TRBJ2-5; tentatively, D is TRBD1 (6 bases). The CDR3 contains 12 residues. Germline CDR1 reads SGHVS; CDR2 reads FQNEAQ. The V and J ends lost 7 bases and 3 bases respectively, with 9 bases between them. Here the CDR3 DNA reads TGTGCCAGCACCTCAGGGGAAGAGACCCAGTACTTC. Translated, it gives CASTSGEETQYF.

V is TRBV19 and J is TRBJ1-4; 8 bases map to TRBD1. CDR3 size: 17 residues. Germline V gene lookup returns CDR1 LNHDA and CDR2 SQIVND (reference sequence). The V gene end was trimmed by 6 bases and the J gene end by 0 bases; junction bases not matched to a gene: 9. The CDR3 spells CASSLDRGLSTNEKLFF. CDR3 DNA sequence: TGTGCCAGTAGCCTCGACAGGGGACTGTCAACTAATGAAAAACTGTTTTTT.

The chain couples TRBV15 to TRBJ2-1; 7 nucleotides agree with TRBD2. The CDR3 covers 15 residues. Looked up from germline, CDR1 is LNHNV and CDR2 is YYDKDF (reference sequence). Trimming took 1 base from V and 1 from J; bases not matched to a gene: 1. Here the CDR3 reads CATSRVAGSYNEQFF. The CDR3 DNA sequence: TGTGCCACCAGCAGAGTAGCGGGTTCCTACAATGAGCAGTTCTTC.

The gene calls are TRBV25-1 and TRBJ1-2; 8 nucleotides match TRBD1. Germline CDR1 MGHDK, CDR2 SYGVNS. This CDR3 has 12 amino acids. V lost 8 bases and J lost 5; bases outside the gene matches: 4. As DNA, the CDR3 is TGTGCCAGCGGACAGGGCGGGTATGGCTACACCTTC. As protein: CASGQGGYGYTF.

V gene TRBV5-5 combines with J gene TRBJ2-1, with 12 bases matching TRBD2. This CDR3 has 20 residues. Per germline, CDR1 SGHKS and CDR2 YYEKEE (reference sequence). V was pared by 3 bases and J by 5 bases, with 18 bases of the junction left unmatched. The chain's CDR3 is CASSWATSGSRVYPHNEQFF. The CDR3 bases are TGTGCCAGCAGCTGGGCGACTAGCGGGAGTAGGGTCTACCCCCACAATGAGCAGTTCTTC.

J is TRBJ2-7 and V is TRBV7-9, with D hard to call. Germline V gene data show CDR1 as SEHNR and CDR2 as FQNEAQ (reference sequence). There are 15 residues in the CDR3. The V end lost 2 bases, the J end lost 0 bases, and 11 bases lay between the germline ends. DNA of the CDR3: TGTGCCAGCAGCTTACCCGGGCCTATCTCCTACGAGCAGTACTTC. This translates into CASSLPGPISYEQYF.

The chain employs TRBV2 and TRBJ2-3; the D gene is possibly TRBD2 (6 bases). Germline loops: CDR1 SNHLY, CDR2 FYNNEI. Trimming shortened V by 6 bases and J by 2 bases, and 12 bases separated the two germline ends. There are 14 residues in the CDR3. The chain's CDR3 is CASRTLAYTDTQYF. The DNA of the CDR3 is TGTGCCAGCAGGACCCTAGCGTACACAGATACGCAGTATTTT.

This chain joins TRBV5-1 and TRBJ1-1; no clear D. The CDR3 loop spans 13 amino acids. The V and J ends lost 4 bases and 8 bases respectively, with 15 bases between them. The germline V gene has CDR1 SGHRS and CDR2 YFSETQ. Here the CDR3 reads CASSLGPLGEAFF. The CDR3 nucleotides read TGCGCCAGCAGCCTCGGACCGTTAGGGGAAGCTTTCTTT.

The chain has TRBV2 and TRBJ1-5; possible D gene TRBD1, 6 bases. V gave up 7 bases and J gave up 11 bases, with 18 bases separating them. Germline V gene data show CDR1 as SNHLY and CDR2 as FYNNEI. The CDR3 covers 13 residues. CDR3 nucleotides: TGTGCCAGCATGATGGGGGGCAGGGAGTCCCAGCATTTT. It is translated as CASMMGGRESQHF.

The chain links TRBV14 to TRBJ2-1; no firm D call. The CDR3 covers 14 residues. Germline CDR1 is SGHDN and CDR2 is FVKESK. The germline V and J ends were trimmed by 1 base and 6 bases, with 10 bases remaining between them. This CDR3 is CASSQAMGINEQFF. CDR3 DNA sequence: TGTGCCAGCAGCCAAGCAATGGGAATCAATGAGCAGTTCTTC.

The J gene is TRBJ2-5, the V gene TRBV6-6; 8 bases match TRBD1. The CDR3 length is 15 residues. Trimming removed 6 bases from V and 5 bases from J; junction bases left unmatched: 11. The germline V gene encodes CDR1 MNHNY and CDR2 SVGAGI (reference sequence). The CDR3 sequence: CASSLDRVVLETQYF. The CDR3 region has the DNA TGTGCCAGCAGCCTGGACAGGGTCGTTCTGGAGACCCAGTACTTC.

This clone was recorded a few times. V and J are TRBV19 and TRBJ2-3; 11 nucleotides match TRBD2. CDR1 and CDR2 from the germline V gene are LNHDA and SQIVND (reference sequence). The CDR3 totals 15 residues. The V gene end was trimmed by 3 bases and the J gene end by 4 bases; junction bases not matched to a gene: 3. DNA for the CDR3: TGTGCCAGTAGTATCTGGACTAGCGGGCCAGATACGCAGTATTTT. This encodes CASSIWTSGPDTQYF. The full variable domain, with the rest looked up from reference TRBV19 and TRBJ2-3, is DGGITQSPKYLFRKEGQNVTLSCEQNLNHDAMYWYRQDPGQGLRLIYYSQIVNDFQKGDIAEGYSVSREKKESFPLTVTSAQKNPTAFYLCASSIWTSGPDTQYFGPGTRLTVL.

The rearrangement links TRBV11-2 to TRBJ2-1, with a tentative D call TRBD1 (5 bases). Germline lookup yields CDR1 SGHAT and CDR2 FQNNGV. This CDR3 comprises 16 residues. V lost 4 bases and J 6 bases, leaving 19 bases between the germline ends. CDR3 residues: CASSSAKGRLFNEQFF. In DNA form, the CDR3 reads TGTGCCAGCAGCTCCGCAAAGGGGCGCTTGTTCAATGAGCAGTTCTTC.

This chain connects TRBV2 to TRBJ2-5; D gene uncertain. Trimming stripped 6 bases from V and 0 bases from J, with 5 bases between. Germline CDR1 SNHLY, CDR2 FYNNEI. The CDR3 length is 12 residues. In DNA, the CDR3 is TGTGCCAGCAGGGCAGACCAAGAGACCCAGTACTTC. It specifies CASRADQETQYF. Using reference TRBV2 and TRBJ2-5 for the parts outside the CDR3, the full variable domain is EPEVTQTPSHQVTQMGQEVILRCVPISNHLYFYWYRQILGQKVEFLVSFYNNEISEKSEIFDDQFSVERPDGSNFTLKIRSTKLEDSAMYFCASRADQETQYFGPGTRLLVL.

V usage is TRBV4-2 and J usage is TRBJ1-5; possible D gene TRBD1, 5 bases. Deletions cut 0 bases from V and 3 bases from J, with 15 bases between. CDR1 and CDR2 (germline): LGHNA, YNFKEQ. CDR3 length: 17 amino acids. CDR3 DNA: TGTGCCAGCAGCCAAGATCAAGGGGATTCGGTCAATCAGCCCCAGCATTTT. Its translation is CASSQDQGDSVNQPQHF.

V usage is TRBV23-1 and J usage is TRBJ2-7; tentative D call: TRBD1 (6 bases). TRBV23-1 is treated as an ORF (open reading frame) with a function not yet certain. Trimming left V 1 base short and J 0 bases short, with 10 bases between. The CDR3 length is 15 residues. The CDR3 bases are TGCGCCAGCAGTCAATACAGGGAAAGCTCCTACGAGCAGTACTTC. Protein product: CASSQYRESSYEQYF.

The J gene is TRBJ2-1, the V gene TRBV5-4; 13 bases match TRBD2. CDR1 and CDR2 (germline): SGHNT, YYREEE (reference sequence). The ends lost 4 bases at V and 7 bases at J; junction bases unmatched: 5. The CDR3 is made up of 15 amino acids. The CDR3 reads CASSRTSGRANEQFF. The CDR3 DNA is TGTGCCAGCAGCCGGACTAGCGGGAGAGCGAATGAGCAGTTCTTC.

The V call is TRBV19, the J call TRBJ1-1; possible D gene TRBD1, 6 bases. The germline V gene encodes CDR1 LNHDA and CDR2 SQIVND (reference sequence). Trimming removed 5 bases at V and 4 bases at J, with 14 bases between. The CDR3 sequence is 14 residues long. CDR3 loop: CASSATGYLTEAFF. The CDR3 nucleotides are TGTGCCAGTAGTGCGACAGGTTACCTCACTGAAGCTTTCTTT.

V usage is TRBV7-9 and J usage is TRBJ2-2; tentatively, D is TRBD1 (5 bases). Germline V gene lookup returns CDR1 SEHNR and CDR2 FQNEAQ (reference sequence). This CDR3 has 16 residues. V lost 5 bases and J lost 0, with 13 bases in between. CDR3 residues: CASSRTRQSNTGELFF. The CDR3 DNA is TGTGCCAGCAGCAGGACACGCCAATCGAACACCGGGGAGCTGTTTTTT.

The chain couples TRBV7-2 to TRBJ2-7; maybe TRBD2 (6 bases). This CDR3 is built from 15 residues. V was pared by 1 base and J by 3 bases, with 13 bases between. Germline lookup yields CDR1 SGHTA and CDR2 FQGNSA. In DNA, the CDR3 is TGTGCCAGCAGCTTAGGCTTGGGACTCCTCTACGAGCAGTACTTC. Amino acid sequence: CASSLGLGLLYEQYF.

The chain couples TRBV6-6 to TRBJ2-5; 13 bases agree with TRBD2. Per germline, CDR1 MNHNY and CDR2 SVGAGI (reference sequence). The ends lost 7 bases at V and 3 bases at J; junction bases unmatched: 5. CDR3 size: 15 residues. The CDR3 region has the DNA TGTGCCAGCAACCAAGGGACTAGCGGGAAAGAGACCCAGTACTTC. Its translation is CASNQGTSGKETQYF.

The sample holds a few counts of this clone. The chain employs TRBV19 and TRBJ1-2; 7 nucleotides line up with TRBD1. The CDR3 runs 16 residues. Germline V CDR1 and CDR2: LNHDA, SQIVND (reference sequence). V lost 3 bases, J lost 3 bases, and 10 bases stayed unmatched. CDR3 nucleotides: TGTGCCAGTAGTATCCCCGACAGGGCGTTAGACTATGGCTACACCTTC. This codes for CASSIPDRALDYGYTF.

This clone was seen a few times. The chain's CDR3 is CASSFGTGGTDTQYF. Written as DNA, the CDR3 is TGTGCCAGCAGCTTTGGCACAGGGGGCACAGATACGCAGTATTTT. The V gene is TRBV5-8, the J gene TRBJ2-3; 7 bases match TRBD1. The germline gives CDR1 SGHTS, CDR2 YDEGEE. V lost 2 bases and J lost 1; bases outside the gene matches: 4. This CDR3 is 15 amino acids long. The complete variable domain, with remaining parts taken from reference TRBV5-8 and TRBJ2-3, reads EAGVTQSPTHLIKTRGQQATLRCSPISGHTSVYWYQQALGLGLQFLLWYDEGEERNRGNFPPRFSGRQFPNYSSELNVNALELEDSALYLCASSFGTGGTDTQYFGPGTRLTVL.

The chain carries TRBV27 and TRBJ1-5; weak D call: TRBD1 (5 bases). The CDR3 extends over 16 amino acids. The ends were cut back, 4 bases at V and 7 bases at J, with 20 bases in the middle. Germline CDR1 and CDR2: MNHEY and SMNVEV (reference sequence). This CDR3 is CASSYQWGVDTQPQHF. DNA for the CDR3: TGTGCCAGCAGTTACCAGTGGGGCGTCGACACGCAGCCCCAGCATTTT.

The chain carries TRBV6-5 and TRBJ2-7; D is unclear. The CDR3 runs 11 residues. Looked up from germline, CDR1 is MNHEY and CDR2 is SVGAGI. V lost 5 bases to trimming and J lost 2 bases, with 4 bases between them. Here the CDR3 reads CASSTPYEQYF. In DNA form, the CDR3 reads TGTGCCAGCAGTACCCCCTACGAGCAGTACTTC.

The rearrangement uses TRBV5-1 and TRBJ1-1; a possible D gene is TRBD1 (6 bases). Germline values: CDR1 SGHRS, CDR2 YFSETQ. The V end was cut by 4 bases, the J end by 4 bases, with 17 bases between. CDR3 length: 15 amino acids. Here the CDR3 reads CASSDGAWGATEAFF. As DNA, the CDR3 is TGCGCCAGCAGCGATGGGGCGTGGGGGGCCACTGAAGCTTTCTTT. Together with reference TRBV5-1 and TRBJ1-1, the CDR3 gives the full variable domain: KAGVTQTPRYLIKTRGQQVTLSCSPISGHRSVSWYQQTPGQGLQFLFEYFSETQRNKGNFPGRFSGRQFSNSRSEMNVSTLELGDSALYLCASSDGAWGATEAFFGQGTRLTVV.

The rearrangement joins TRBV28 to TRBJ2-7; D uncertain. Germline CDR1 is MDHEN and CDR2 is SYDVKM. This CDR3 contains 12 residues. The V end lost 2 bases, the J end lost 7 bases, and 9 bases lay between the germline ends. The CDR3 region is CASSLLVNEQYF. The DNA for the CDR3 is TGTGCCAGCAGTTTACTAGTTAATGAGCAGTACTTC.

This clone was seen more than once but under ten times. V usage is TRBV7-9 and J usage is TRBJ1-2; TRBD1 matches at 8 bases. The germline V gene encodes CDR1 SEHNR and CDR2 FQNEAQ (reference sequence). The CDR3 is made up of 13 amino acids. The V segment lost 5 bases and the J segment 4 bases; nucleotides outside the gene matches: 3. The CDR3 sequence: CASSAQGAYGYTF. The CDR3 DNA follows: TGTGCCAGCAGCGCTCAGGGGGCCTATGGCTACACCTTC. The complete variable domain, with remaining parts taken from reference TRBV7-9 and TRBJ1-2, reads DTGVSQNPRHKITKRGQNVTFRCDPISEHNRLYWYRQTLGQGPEFLTYFQNEAQLEKSRLLSDRFSAERPKGSFSTLEIQRTEQGDSAMYLCASSAQGAYGYTFGSGTRLTVV.